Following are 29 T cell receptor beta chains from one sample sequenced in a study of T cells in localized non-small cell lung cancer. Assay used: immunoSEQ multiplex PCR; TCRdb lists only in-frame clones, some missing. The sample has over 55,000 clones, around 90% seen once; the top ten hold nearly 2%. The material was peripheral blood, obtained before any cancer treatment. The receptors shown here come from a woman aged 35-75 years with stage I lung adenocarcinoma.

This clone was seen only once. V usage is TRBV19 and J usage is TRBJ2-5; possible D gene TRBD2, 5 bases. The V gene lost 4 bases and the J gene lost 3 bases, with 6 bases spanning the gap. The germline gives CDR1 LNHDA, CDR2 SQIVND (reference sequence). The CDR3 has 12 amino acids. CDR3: CASSKTKETQYF. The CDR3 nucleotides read TGTGCCAGTAGTAAGACTAAAGAGACCCAGTACTTC.

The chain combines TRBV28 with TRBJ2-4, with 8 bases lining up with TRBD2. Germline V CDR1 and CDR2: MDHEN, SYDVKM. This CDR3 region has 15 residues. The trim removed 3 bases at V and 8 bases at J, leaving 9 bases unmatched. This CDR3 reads CASSFPRAGGDIQYF. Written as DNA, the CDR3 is TGTGCCAGCAGTTTCCCCCGTGCGGGGGGTGACATTCAGTACTTC.

CDR3: CASSYNRYQETQYF. CDR3 nucleotides: TGTGCCAGCAGTTACAACAGGTACCAAGAGACCCAGTACTTC. V is TRBV6-5 and J is TRBJ2-5; possibly TRBD1 for D (5 bases). CDR3 size: 14 residues. The germline V gene encodes CDR1 MNHEY and CDR2 SVGAGI. The ends were cut back, 2 bases at V and 0 bases at J, with 7 bases in the middle.

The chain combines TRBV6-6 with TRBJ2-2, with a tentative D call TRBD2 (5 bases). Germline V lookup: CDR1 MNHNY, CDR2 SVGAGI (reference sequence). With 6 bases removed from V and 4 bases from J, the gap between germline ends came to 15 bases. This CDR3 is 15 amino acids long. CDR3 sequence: CASSRGKASTGELFF. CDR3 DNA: TGTGCCAGCAGCCGGGGTAAAGCGAGCACCGGGGAGCTGTTTTTT.

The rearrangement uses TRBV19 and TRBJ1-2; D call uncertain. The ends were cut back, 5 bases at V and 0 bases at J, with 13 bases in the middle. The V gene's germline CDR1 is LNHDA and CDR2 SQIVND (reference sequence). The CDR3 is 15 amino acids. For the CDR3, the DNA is TGTGCCAGTAGTCTACTTCAGACTTCTAACTATGGCTACACCTTC. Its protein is CASSLLQTSNYGYTF.

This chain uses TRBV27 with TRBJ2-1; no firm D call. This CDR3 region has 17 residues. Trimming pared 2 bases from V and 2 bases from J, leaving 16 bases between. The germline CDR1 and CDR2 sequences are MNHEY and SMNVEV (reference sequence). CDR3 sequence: CASSLQGISFTYNEQFF. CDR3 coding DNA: TGTGCCAGCAGTTTACAAGGGATCTCCTTTACCTACAATGAGCAGTTCTTC.

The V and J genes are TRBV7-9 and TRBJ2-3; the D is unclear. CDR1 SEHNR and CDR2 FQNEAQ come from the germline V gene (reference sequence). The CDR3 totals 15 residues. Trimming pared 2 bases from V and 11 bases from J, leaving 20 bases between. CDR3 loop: CASSLLGTPAVGQYF. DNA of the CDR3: TGTGCCAGCAGCTTATTGGGCACCCCCGCCGTGGGGCAGTATTTT.

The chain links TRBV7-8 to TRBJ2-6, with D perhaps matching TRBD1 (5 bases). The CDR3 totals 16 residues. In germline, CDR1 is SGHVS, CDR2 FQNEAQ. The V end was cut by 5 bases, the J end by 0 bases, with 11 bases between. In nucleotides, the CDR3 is TGTGCCAGCAGCGCGGACACAATCTCTGGGGCCAACGTCCTGACTTTC. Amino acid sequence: CASSADTISGANVLTF.

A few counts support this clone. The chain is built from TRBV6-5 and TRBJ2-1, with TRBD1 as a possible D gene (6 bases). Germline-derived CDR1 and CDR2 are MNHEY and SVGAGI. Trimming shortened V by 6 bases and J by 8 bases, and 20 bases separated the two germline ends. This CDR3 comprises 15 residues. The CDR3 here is CASSHRDTSSHEQFF. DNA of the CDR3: TGTGCCAGCAGCCACCGGGACACCTCTTCCCATGAGCAGTTCTTC.

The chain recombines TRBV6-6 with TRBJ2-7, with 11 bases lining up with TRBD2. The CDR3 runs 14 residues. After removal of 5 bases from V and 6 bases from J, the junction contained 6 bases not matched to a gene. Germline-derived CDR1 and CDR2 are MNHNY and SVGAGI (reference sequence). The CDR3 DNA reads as TGTGCCAGCAGTATACCGGGACTAGCGGCCGAGCAGTACTTC. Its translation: CASSIPGLAAEQYF.

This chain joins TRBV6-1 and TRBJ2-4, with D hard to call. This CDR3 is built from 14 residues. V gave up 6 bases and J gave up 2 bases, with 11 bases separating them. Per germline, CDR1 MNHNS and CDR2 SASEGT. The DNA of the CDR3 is TGTGCCAGCAGCTTGATCACCTCCAAAAACATTCAGTACTTC. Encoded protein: CASSLITSKNIQYF.

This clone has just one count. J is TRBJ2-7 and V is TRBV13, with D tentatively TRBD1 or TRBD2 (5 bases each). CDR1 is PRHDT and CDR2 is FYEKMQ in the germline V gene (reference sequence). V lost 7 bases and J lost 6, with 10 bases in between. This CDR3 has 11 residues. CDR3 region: CASKDGGEQYF. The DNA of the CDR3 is TGTGCCAGCAAAGATGGGGGCGAGCAGTACTTC.

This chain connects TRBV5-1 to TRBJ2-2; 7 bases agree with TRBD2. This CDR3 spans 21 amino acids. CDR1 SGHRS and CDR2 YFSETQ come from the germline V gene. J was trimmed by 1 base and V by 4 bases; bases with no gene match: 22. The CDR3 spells CASSLSTLLAVGQGNTGELFF. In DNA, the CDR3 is TGCGCCAGCAGCCTTTCTACCTTGCTAGCGGTAGGCCAGGGGAACACCGGGGAGCTGTTTTTT.

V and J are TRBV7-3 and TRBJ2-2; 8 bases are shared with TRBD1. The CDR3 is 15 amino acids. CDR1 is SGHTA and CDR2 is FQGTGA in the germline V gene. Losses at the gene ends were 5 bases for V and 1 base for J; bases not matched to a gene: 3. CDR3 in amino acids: CASSPTGGNTGELFF. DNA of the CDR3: TGTGCCAGCAGCCCAACAGGGGGGAACACCGGGGAGCTGTTTTTT.

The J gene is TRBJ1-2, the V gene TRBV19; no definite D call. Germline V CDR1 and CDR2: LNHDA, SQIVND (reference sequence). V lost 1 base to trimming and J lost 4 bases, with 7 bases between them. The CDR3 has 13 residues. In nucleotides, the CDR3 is TGTGCCAGTAGTATAGGAGGGAGCTATGGCTACACCTTC. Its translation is CASSIGGSYGYTF. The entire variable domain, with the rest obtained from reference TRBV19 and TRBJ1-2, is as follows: DGGITQSPKYLFRKEGQNVTLSCEQNLNHDAMYWYRQDPGQGLRLIYYSQIVNDFQKGDIAEGYSVSREKKESFPLTVTSAQKNPTAFYLCASSIGGSYGYTFGSGTRLTVV.

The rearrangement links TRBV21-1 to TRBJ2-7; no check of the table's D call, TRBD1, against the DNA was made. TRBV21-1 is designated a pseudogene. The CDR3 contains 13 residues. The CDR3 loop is CASRGRPSYEQYF. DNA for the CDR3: TGTGCCAGCAGGGGCAGACCATCCTACGAGCAGTACTTC.

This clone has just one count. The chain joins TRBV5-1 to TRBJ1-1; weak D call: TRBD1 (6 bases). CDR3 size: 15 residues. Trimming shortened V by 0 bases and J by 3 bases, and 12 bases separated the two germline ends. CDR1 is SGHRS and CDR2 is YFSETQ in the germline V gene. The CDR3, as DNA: TGCGCCAGCAGCTTGGTCGGCAGGGGAGACACTGAAGCTTTCTTT. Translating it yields CASSLVGRGDTEAFF.

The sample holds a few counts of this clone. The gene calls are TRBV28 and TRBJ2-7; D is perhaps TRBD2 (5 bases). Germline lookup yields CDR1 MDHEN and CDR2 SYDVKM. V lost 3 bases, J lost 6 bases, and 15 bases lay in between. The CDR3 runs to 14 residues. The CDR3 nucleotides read TGTGCCAGCAGTTTGCCCAGACCCCGGGGCGAGCAGTACTTC. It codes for CASSLPRPRGEQYF.

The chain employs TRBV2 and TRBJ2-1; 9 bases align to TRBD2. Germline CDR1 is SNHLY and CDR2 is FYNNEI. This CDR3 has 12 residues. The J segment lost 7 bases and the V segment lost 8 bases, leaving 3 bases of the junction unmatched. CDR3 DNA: TGTGCCAGCCATCTAGCGGGGAATGAGCAGTTCTTC. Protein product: CASHLAGNEQFF.

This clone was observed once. CDR3 nucleotides: TGTGCCAGCAGTCCGACCCATGGTAACACTGAAGCTTTCTTT. As protein: CASSPTHGNTEAFF. The V gene is TRBV28, the J gene TRBJ1-1, with unresolved D. CDR1 is MDHEN, CDR2 SYDVKM, per germline. The CDR3 is 14 amino acids. V was cut by 5 bases and J by 2 bases, with 12 bases left in between.

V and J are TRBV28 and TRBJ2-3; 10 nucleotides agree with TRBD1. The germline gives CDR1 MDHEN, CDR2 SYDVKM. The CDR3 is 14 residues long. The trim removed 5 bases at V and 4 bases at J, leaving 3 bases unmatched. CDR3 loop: CASSAGQGPDTQYF. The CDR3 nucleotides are TGTGCCAGCAGTGCGGGACAGGGGCCAGATACGCAGTATTTT.

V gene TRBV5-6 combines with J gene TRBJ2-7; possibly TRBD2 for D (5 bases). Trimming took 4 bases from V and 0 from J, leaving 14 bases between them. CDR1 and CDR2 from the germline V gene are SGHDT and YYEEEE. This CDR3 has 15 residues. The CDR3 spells CASSQPSGDSYEQYF. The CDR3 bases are TGTGCCAGCAGCCAGCCGTCCGGGGACTCCTACGAGCAGTACTTC.

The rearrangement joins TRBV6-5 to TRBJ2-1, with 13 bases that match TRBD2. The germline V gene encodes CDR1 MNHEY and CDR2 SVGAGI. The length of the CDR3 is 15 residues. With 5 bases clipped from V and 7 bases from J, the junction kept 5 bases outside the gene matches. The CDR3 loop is CASSQLAGGTNEQFF. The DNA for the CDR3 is TGTGCCAGCAGTCAACTAGCGGGAGGGACGAATGAGCAGTTCTTC.

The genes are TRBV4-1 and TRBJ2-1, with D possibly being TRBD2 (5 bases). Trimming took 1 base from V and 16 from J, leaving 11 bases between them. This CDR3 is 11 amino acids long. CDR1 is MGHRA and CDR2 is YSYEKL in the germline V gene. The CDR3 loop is CASSQARVRFF. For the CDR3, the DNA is TGCGCCAGCAGCCAAGCGAGGGTCCGATTCTTC.

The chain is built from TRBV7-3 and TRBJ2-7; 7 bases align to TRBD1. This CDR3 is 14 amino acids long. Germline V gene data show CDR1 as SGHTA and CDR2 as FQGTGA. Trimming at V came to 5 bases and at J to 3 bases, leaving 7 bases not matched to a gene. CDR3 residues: CASSRTGQDYEQYF. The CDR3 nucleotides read TGTGCCAGCAGCCGCACCGGACAGGACTACGAGCAGTACTTC.

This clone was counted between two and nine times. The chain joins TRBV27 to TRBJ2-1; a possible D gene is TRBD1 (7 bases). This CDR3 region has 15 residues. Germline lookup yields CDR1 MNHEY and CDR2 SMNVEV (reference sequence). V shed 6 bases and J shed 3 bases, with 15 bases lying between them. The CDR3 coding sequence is TGTGCCAGCAGCTCGATCCAGGGGGGCTACAATGAGCAGTTCTTC. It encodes CASSSIQGGYNEQFF.

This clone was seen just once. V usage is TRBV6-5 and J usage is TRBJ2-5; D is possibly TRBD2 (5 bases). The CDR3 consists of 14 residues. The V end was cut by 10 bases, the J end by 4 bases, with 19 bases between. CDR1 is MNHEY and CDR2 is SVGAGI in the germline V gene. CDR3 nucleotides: TGTGCCACCCAAAGCGGTTCCAAAGGAGAGACCCAGTACTTC. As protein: CATQSGSKGETQYF.

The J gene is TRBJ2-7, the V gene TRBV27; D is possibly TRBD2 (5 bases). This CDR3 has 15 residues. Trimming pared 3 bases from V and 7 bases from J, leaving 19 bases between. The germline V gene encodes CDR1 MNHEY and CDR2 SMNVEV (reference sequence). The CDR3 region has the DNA TGTGCCAGCAGTTTGGGCCTCACCTACCGAGGGGAGCAGTACTTC. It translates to CASSLGLTYRGEQYF.

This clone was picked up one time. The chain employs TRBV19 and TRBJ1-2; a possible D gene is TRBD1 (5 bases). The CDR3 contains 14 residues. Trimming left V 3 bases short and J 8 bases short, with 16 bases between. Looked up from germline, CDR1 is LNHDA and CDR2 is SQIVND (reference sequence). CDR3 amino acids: CASSMQAGPPGYTF. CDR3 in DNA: TGTGCCAGTAGTATGCAGGCGGGGCCGCCGGGCTACACCTTC.